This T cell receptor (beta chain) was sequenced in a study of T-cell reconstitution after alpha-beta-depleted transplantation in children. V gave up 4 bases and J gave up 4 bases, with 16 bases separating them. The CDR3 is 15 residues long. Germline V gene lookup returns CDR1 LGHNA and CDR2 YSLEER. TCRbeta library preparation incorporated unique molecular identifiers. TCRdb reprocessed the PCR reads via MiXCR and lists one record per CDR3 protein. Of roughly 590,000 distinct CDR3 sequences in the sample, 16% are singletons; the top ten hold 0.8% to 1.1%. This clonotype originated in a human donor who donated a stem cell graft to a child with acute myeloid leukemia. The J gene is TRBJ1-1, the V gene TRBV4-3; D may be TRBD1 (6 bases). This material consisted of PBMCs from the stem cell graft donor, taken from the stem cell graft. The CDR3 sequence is CASSPERGMGTEAFF. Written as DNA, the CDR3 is TGCGCCAGCAGCCCGGAGAGGGGGATGGGCACTGAAGCTTTCTTT.